Each of the 25 T cell receptor beta chains below was sequenced from the same sample in a study of T cell responses to AZD1222 COVID-19 vaccine. Some clones are missing from TCRdb's copy, which holds only in-frame ones; the method was immunoSEQ multiplex PCR. The sample gives about 59,000 clones, less than 90% of which show up once; around 7.5% is in the top ten. This specimen was peripheral blood, taken on day 0 of AZD1222 vaccination. These TCRs come from an adult in good health.

In its sample, this clone was seen once. This chain uses TRBV6-5 with TRBJ1-1; TRBD1 matches at 7 bases. CDR3 size: 15 residues. Germline values: CDR1 MNHEY, CDR2 SVGAGI. The junction had 4 bases not matched to a gene; V was cut back by 0 bases and J by 3 bases. The CDR3 DNA is TGTGCCAGCAGTTACTCGTTTCAGGGGGACACTGAAGCTTTCTTT. It is translated as CASSYSFQGDTEAFF.

This rearrangement joins TRBV19 to TRBJ2-1, with TRBD2 as a possible D gene (6 bases). Looked up from germline, CDR1 is LNHDA and CDR2 is SQIVND (reference sequence). The V and J ends lost 1 base and 9 bases respectively, with 10 bases between them. CDR3 length: 13 amino acids. As DNA, the CDR3 is TGTGCCAGTAGTATAGCGGGGGTCGGTGAGCAGTTCTTC. It is translated as CASSIAGVGEQFF.

The V gene is TRBV6-5, the J gene TRBJ1-2; TRBD1 aligns across 8 bases. This CDR3 spans 15 amino acids. Germline values: CDR1 MNHEY, CDR2 SVGAGI. Unmatched junction bases numbered 12, after V lost 5 bases and J lost 7 bases. The CDR3 spells CASSIATGEIGGYTF. The CDR3 DNA sequence: TGTGCCAGCAGTATAGCGACAGGGGAGATCGGTGGCTACACCTTC.

The chain uses TRBV6-1 and TRBJ1-5; no reliable D call. V was trimmed by 0 bases and J by 3 bases, leaving 3 bases between them. Germline assignment: CDR1 MNHNS and CDR2 SASEGT. The CDR3 has 13 residues. CDR3 nucleotides: TGTGCCAGCAGTGAAGCGCTCAATCAGCCCCAGCATTTT. This gives the protein CASSEALNQPQHF.

V and J are TRBV3-1 (or the pseudogene TRBV3-2) and TRBJ1-5; D unclear. The CDR3 has 15 amino acids. V lost 2 bases, J lost 0 bases, and 8 bases lay in between. Germline CDR1 reads LGHDT; CDR2 reads YNNKEL (reference sequence). DNA of the CDR3: TGTGCCAGCAGCCAAAATGGCCTTAGCAATCAGCCCCAGCATTTT. As protein: CASSQNGLSNQPQHF.

The chain recombines TRBV6-2 or TRBV6-3 with TRBJ2-3; the D gene is possibly TRBD2 (6 bases). With 0 bases removed from V and 2 bases from J, the gap between germline ends came to 9 bases. The length of the CDR3 is 15 residues. Germline V gives CDR1 MNHEY, CDR2 SVGEGT. Written as DNA, the CDR3 is TGTGCCAGCAGTTACTCGAGGAGGGTCACAGATACGCAGTATTTT. It is translated as CASSYSRRVTDTQYF.

V gene TRBV2 combines with J gene TRBJ2-4; TRBD1 or TRBD2 may be the D gene (5 bases each). The CDR3 runs 17 residues. CDR1 is SNHLY, CDR2 FYNNEI, per germline. V was pared by 6 bases and J by 0 bases, with 18 bases between. The CDR3 spells CASSPRVGVLAKNIQYF. Here the CDR3 DNA reads TGTGCCAGCAGCCCCAGGGTCGGGGTCCTAGCCAAAAACATTCAGTACTTC.

This clone was observed a few times. The genes are TRBV11-2 and TRBJ2-7, with 8 nucleotides matching TRBD1. CDR3 length equals 16 residues. Germline V lookup: CDR1 SGHAT, CDR2 FQNNGV. The V and J ends lost 5 bases and 6 bases, in that order; junction bases with no gene match: 15. CDR3 amino acids: CASSGRTGGDDSEQYF. CDR3 DNA: TGTGCCAGCAGCGGGCGCACAGGGGGAGATGATAGCGAGCAGTACTTC.

This sequence joins TRBV7-6 and TRBJ1-5; 8 bases are a match to TRBD1. Looked up from germline, CDR1 is SGHVS and CDR2 is FNYEAQ. With V trimmed by 1 base and J by 3 bases, 2 bases remained unmatched. The CDR3 covers 15 residues. The CDR3, as DNA: TGTGCCAGCAGCTTAGGGGACAGGAACAATCAGCCCCAGCATTTT. This codes for CASSLGDRNNQPQHF.

V usage is TRBV14 and J usage is TRBJ1-6, with D hard to call. The germline V gene encodes CDR1 SGHDN and CDR2 FVKESK. The CDR3 extends over 13 amino acids. V shed 0 bases and J shed 11 bases, with 8 bases lying between them. The CDR3 reads CASSQDWRAPLHF. In nucleotides, the CDR3 is TGTGCCAGCAGCCAAGATTGGCGGGCACCCCTCCACTTT.

This chain uses TRBV12-5 with TRBJ2-2; 8 bases agree with TRBD2. CDR1 is LGHNT, CDR2 FRNRAP, per germline. With V trimmed by 3 bases and J by 9 bases, 3 bases remained unmatched. CDR3 length equals 13 residues. CDR3 nucleotides: TGTGCTAGTGGTTTCGGGGGGGAGCGGGAGCTGTTTTTT. Protein product: CASGFGGERELFF.

The chain employs TRBV6-5 and TRBJ1-6, with 7 bases lining up with TRBD1. The CDR3 covers 13 residues. Per the germline V gene, CDR1 is MNHEY and CDR2 is SVGAGI. V dropped 10 bases and J dropped 6; count of bases not matched to a gene: 6. CDR3 in DNA: TGTGCCATCAAGGACAGGTCTAATTCACCCCTCCACTTT. This encodes CAIKDRSNSPLHF.

V usage is TRBV5-1 and J usage is TRBJ1-1, with TRBD1 as a possible D gene (6 bases). Trimming removed 2 bases at V and 1 base at J, with 12 bases between. The CDR3 length is 15 residues. Germline values: CDR1 SGHRS, CDR2 YFSETQ. CDR3 nucleotides: TGCGCCAGCAGCTTAACCCCGGGACAGAACACTGAAGCTTTCTTT. Translating it yields CASSLTPGQNTEAFF.

The V and J genes are TRBV7-6 and TRBJ1-5, with TRBD1 as a possible D gene (6 bases). V was clipped by 5 bases and J by 5 bases, with 16 bases between them. CDR1 and CDR2 (germline): SGHVS, FNYEAQ. The CDR3 length is 15 residues. The CDR3 DNA sequence: TGTGCCAGCAGCCTCGGGGTGGACAGTGATCAGCCCCAGCATTTT. Translated, it gives CASSLGVDSDQPQHF.

The V call is TRBV27, the J call TRBJ1-4; D is perhaps TRBD1 (5 bases). In germline, CDR1 is MNHEY, CDR2 SMNVEV (reference sequence). The length of the CDR3 is 17 residues. Deletions cut 1 base from V and 3 bases from J, with 15 bases between. The CDR3 loop reads CASSLFSPQAANEKLFF. CDR3 bases: TGTGCCAGCAGTTTATTTTCCCCACAGGCGGCTAATGAAAAACTGTTTTTT.

The V and J genes are TRBV6-6 and TRBJ1-4, with D unresolved. V shed 2 bases and J shed 4 bases, with 11 bases lying between them. Germline V CDR1 and CDR2: MNHNY, SVGAGI (reference sequence). The CDR3 totals 15 residues. The CDR3 is CASSYIPTYNEKLFF. The CDR3 nucleotides are TGTGCCAGCAGTTACATCCCGACTTATAATGAAAAACTGTTTTTT.

V and J are TRBV3-1 (or the pseudogene TRBV3-2) and TRBJ2-7; no clear D. V gave up 0 bases and J gave up 1 base, with 10 bases separating them. Germline CDR1 LGHDT, CDR2 YNNKEL (reference sequence). CDR3 length: 15 residues. This CDR3 is CASSQEFGFSYEQYF. The CDR3 DNA reads TGTGCCAGCAGCCAAGAATTCGGCTTTTCCTACGAGCAGTACTTC.

The chain joins TRBV11-1 to TRBJ2-2, with D maybe TRBD1 (6 bases). The germline V gene encodes CDR1 SGHAT and CDR2 FQDESV (reference sequence). The CDR3 spans 14 residues. V lost 5 bases to trimming and J lost 5 bases, with 12 bases between them. The CDR3 DNA reads TGTGCCAGCAGCCCTACAGGGTTAACCGGGGAGCTGTTTTTT. Protein product: CASSPTGLTGELFF.

The J gene is TRBJ1-2, the V gene TRBV7-2; 7 nucleotides align to TRBD1. Unmatched junction bases numbered 14, after V lost 5 bases and J lost 2 bases. Germline V gives CDR1 SGHTA, CDR2 FQGNSA. This CDR3 region has 17 residues. The CDR3 loop is CASSATDRPRVNYGYTF. CDR3 bases: TGTGCCAGCAGCGCTACGGACAGGCCTCGGGTCAACTATGGCTACACCTTC.

The gene calls are TRBV7-6 and TRBJ1-3; a weak D match, TRBD1 (5 bases). V was clipped by 4 bases and J by 1 base, with 14 bases between them. Germline V gene data show CDR1 as SGHVS and CDR2 as FNYEAQ. The CDR3 spans 16 residues. CDR3 sequence reads: CASSSLDMGSGNTIYF. Here the CDR3 DNA reads TGTGCCAGCAGCTCACTGGACATGGGGTCTGGAAACACCATATATTTT.

The CDR3 sequence: CASSQGEQTYEQYF. The CDR3 DNA follows: TGCGCCAGCAGCCAAGGGGAACAAACCTACGAGCAGTACTTC. The rearrangement links TRBV4-1 to TRBJ2-7; D gene unclear. The length of the CDR3 is 14 residues. V lost 1 base to trimming and J lost 2 bases, with 9 bases between them. CDR1 and CDR2 (germline): MGHRA, YSYEKL.

The V call is TRBV29-1, the J call TRBJ1-6; D is unclear. Trimming removed 6 bases at V and 9 bases at J, with 12 bases between. This CDR3 contains 12 residues. CDR1 and CDR2 from the germline V gene are SQVTM and ANQGSEA. The CDR3 DNA sequence: TGCAGCGTAGGCGAGGTGGGTTCACCCCTCCACTTT. The encoded protein is CSVGEVGSPLHF.

This chain joins TRBV29-1 and TRBJ1-1; perhaps TRBD1 as D (6 bases). Trimming removed 6 bases from V and 0 bases from J, with 17 bases in between. Germline assignment: CDR1 SQVTM and CDR2 ANQGSEA. The CDR3 spans 15 residues. The chain's CDR3 is CSVAPGAVMNTEAFF. The CDR3 DNA follows: TGCAGCGTGGCCCCGGGGGCGGTAATGAACACTGAAGCTTTCTTT.

The chain combines TRBV3-1 (or the pseudogene TRBV3-2) with TRBJ1-4; weak D call: TRBD1 (5 bases). Germline V gene lookup returns CDR1 LGHDT and CDR2 YNNKEL (reference sequence). V lost 4 bases to trimming and J lost 5 bases, with 11 bases between them. The CDR3 has 14 amino acids. The CDR3 loop reads CASSRGAENEKLFF. The CDR3 nucleotides are TGTGCCAGCAGCCGCGGGGCAGAGAATGAAAAACTGTTTTTT.

V usage is TRBV5-6 and J usage is TRBJ2-1; D unresolved. From germline, CDR1 is SGHDT and CDR2 YYEEEE. The CDR3 is 13 residues long. Trimming stripped 0 bases from V and 8 bases from J, with 9 bases between. Here the CDR3 reads CASSLVVAHEQFF. As DNA, the CDR3 is TGTGCCAGCAGCTTGGTTGTGGCTCATGAGCAGTTCTTC.